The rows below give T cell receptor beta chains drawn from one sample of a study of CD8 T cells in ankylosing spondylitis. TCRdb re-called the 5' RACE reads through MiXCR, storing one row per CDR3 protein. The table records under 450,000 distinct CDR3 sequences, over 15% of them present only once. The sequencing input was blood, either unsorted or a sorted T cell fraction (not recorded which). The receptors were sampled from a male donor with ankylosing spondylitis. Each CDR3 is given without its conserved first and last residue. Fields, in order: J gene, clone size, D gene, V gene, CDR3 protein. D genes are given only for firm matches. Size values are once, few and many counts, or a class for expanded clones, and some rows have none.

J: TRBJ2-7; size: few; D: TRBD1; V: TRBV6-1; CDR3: ATSRDRAVEQY
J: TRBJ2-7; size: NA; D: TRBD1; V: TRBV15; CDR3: ATSTYSGQRSEQY
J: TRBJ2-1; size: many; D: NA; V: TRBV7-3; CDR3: ASSFLGNEQF
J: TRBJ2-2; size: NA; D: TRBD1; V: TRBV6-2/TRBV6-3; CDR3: ATIGTGVLGELF
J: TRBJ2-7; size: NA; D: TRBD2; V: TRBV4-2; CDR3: ASSQDWGLAGGEQY
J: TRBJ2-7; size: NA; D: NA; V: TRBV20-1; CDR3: SARDARTSYEQY
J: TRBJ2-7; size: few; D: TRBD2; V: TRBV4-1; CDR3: ASSHAGTTSYEQY
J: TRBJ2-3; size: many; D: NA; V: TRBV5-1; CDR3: ASSLGVITGDTQY
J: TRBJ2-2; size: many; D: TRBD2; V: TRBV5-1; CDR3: ASSTGGSWTGELF
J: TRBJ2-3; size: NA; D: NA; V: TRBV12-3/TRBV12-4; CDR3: ASSFGVGGSSGTDTQY
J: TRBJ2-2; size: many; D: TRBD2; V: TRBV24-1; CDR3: ATGDPSGGTGELF
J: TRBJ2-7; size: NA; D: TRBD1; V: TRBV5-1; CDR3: ASNPGQGTYEQY
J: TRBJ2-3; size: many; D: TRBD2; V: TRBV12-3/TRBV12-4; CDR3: ASSLGGTSSTDTQY
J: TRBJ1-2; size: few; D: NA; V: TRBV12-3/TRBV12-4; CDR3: ASNQKGVVAYGYT
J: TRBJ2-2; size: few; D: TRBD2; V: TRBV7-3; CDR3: ASSPSGANTGELF
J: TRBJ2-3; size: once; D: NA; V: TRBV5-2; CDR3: ASSPTSGGPPPDTQY
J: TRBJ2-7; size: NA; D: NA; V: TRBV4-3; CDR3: ASSQVHARGEQY